A selection of T cell receptor beta chains follows, all from one sample in a study of cytomegalovirus exposure and HLA in healthy donors. Clones were sequenced by immunoSEQ multiplex PCR, and TCRdb holds only the in-frame ones, with some missing. The top ten clones hold roughly 1.9% of a sample with about 99,000 clones, roughly 75% of them seen once. The sample was PBMCs. The receptors here all came from a woman in her 40s in good health and CMV-seronegative. Both conserved end residues are part of each CDR3. A D gene is named only where the DNA matches it firmly. Clone sizes are given selectively: once, few, many, or a class where the clone is expanded.

length: 14
J: TRBJ2-4
D: -
size: few
V: TRBV5-1
CDR3: CASSATGTKNIQYF
DNA: TGCGCCAGCAGCGCCACAGGGACCAAAAACATTCAGTACTTC

length: 12
J: TRBJ1-6
D: -
size: -
V: TRBV15
CDR3: CATSRDSSPLHF
DNA: TGTGCCACCAGCAGAGACTCTTCACCCCTCCACTTT

length: 12
J: TRBJ2-3
D: -
size: -
V: TRBV12-5
CDR3: CASGLDTGTQYF
DNA: TGTGCTAGTGGTTTGGATACGGGTACGCAGTATTTT

length: 14
J: TRBJ2-7
D: TRBD2
size: -
V: TRBV6-5
CDR3: CASSSLAGFYEQYF
DNA: TGTGCCAGCAGTTCCCTAGCGGGGTTCTACGAGCAGTACTTC

length: 14
J: TRBJ1-3
D: -
size: -
V: TRBV6-1
CDR3: CASSEVFEGNTIYF
DNA: TGTGCCAGCAGTGAAGTGTTTGAGGGAAACACCATATATTTT

length: 15
J: TRBJ2-2
D: -
size: -
V: TRBV15
CDR3: CATSTWGVMTGELFF
DNA: TGTGCCACCAGCACATGGGGAGTGATGACCGGGGAGCTGTTTTTT

length: 14
J: TRBJ1-5
D: TRBD1
size: -
V: TRBV6-1
CDR3: CASSPGQGNQPQHF
DNA: TGTGCCAGCAGTCCGGGACAGGGAAATCAGCCCCAGCATTTT

length: 14
J: TRBJ2-7
D: -
size: once
V: TRBV7-2
CDR3: CASSLGGPSYEQYF
DNA: TGTGCCAGCAGCTTAGGCGGTCCCTCCTACGAGCAGTACTTC

length: 15
J: TRBJ2-2
D: -
size: -
V: TRBV7-2
CDR3: CASRRQLSNTGELFF
DNA: TGTGCCAGCAGGAGACAGCTTTCGAACACCGGGGAGCTGTTTTTT

length: 12
J: TRBJ2-3
D: -
size: -
V: TRBV28
CDR3: CASMTQGGTQYF
DNA: TGTGCCAGCATGACGCAGGGTGGTACGCAGTATTTT

length: 15
J: TRBJ1-5
D: -
size: -
V: TRBV7-2
CDR3: CASSLVSRYNQPQHF
DNA: TGTGCCAGCAGCTTAGTGTCCCGCTACAATCAGCCCCAGCATTTT

length: 12
J: TRBJ1-3
D: TRBD1
size: -
V: TRBV19
CDR3: CACRQGENTIYF
DNA: TGTGCCTGCCGACAGGGGGAAAACACCATATATTTT

length: 14
J: TRBJ1-1
D: -
size: -
V: TRBV7-9
CDR3: CASSLYRENTEAFF
DNA: TGTGCCAGCAGCTTATACAGGGAGAACACTGAAGCTTTCTTT

length: 13
J: TRBJ1-4
D: -
size: -
V: TRBV30
CDR3: CAWNSGLIEKLFF
DNA: TGTGCCTGGAATTCGGGGTTGATCGAAAAACTGTTTTTT

length: 15
J: TRBJ2-2
D: -
size: -
V: TRBV27
CDR3: CASSWYVSGTGELFF
DNA: TGTGCCAGCAGTTGGTACGTCTCGGGCACCGGGGAGCTGTTTTTT

length: 16
J: TRBJ2-5
D: TRBD1
size: -
V: TRBV5-1
CDR3: CASSRLQGSHQETQYF
DNA: TGCGCCAGCAGCAGACTACAGGGGAGCCATCAAGAGACCCAGTACTTC

length: 19
J: TRBJ2-1
D: -
size: -
V: TRBV19
CDR3: CASSIDLEGMLREYNEQFF
DNA: TGTGCCAGTAGTATAGATCTGGAGGGTATGTTAAGGGAATACAATGAGCAGTTCTTC

length: 19
J: TRBJ2-1
D: -
size: -
V: TRBV15
CDR3: CATSRVTRGGVGYYNEQFF
DNA: TGTGCCACCAGCAGAGTAACGCGGGGCGGGGTGGGGTATTACAATGAGCAGTTCTTC

length: 17
J: TRBJ1-1
D: -
size: -
V: TRBV5-4
CDR3: CASSFPLGRGGNAEAFF
DNA: TGTGCCAGCAGCTTCCCATTAGGAAGGGGGGGGAACGCTGAAGCTTTCTTT

length: 14
J: TRBJ1-1
D: TRBD1
size: once
V: TRBV28
CDR3: CASSLRQGSTEAFF
DNA: TGTGCCAGCAGTTTAAGACAGGGGAGCACTGAAGCTTTCTTT

length: 16
J: TRBJ1-2
D: TRBD1
size: -
V: TRBV28
CDR3: CASSLSDRRGADGYTF
DNA: TGTGCCAGCAGTTTATCCGATCGCAGGGGGGCCGATGGCTACACCTTC

length: 13
J: TRBJ2-7
D: -
size: -
V: TRBV11-2
CDR3: CASSLDRTYEQYF
DNA: TGTGCCAGCAGCTTAGACAGAACCTACGAGCAGTACTTC

length: 13
J: TRBJ1-2
D: -
size: -
V: TRBV7-9
CDR3: CSSSFQGGDGYTF
DNA: TGTTCCAGCAGCTTTCAAGGGGGGGATGGCTACACCTTC

length: 14
J: TRBJ2-2
D: TRBD1
size: -
V: TRBV29-1
CDR3: CSVVRQGADGELFF
DNA: TGCAGCGTTGTGCGGCAGGGGGCCGACGGGGAGCTGTTTTTT

length: 15
J: TRBJ1-3
D: TRBD1
size: once
V: TRBV19
CDR3: CASSIPGTGRNTIYF
DNA: TGTGCCAGTAGTATCCCCGGGACAGGGCGGAACACCATATATTTT

length: 16
J: TRBJ2-3
D: TRBD2
size: -
V: TRBV9
CDR3: CASSVSKVAGADTQYF
DNA: TGTGCCAGCAGCGTATCTAAGGTAGCGGGAGCAGATACGCAGTATTTT

length: 14
J: TRBJ1-1
D: -
size: few
V: TRBV9
CDR3: CASSPAGTLGRAFF
DNA: TGTGCCAGCAGCCCCGCGGGGACCCTCGGGAGAGCTTTCTTT

length: 15
J: TRBJ1-2
D: -
size: few
V: TRBV14
CDR3: CASSRIGGLNYGYTF
DNA: TGTGCCAGCAGTCGTATCGGGGGATTGAACTATGGCTACACCTTC

length: 15
J: TRBJ2-1
D: -
size: -
V: TRBV25-1
CDR3: CASSVSAGGGDEQFF
DNA: TGTGCCAGCAGTGTTTCGGCCGGAGGGGGGGATGAGCAGTTCTTC

length: 16
J: TRBJ1-1
D: TRBD1
size: few
V: TRBV6-1
CDR3: CASSEGQGFFFTEAFF
DNA: TGTGCCAGCAGTGAAGGACAGGGGTTTTTCTTCACTGAAGCTTTCTTT

length: 17
J: TRBJ2-1
D: TRBD2
size: -
V: TRBV9
CDR3: CASSVDGWRERDNEQFF
DNA: TGTGCCAGCAGCGTAGACGGATGGCGGGAGAGGGACAATGAGCAGTTCTTC

length: 12
J: TRBJ1-2
D: -
size: -
V: TRBV2
CDR3: CASLDSSYGYTF
DNA: TGTGCCAGCCTCGACAGCAGCTATGGCTACACCTTC

length: 19
J: TRBJ2-3
D: TRBD1
size: -
V: TRBV28
CDR3: CASSSYPHSRDSKTDTQYF
DNA: TGTGCCAGCAGTTCTTACCCCCACTCCCGGGACAGTAAGACAGATACGCAGTATTTT

length: 15
J: TRBJ1-2
D: -
size: -
V: TRBV4-1
CDR3: CASSQTPSGDYGYTF
DNA: TGCGCCAGCAGCCAGACACCATCAGGGGACTATGGCTACACCTTC

length: 13
J: TRBJ1-1
D: -
size: -
V: TRBV19
CDR3: CASNPTGLTEAFF
DNA: TGTGCCAGTAACCCAACAGGGCTCACTGAAGCTTTCTTT

length: 17
J: TRBJ2-7
D: TRBD1
size: -
V: TRBV27
CDR3: CASSRFVTGTVRNEQYF
DNA: TGTGCCAGCAGCCGATTTGTGACAGGGACCGTCCGGAACGAGCAGTACTTC

length: 13
J: TRBJ1-1
D: -
size: -
V: TRBV27
CDR3: CASSLGTIRGAFF
DNA: TGTGCCAGCAGTCTAGGGACAATCCGGGGAGCTTTCTTT

length: 13
J: TRBJ2-7
D: -
size: -
V: TRBV28
CDR3: CASRLRGRYEQYF
DNA: TGTGCCAGCAGGCTCCGAGGTCGCTACGAGCAGTACTTC

length: 15
J: TRBJ1-2
D: -
size: -
V: TRBV6-6
CDR3: CASSYKGGVNYGYTF
DNA: TGTGCCAGCAGTTACAAGGGAGGAGTCAACTATGGCTACACCTTC

length: 11
J: TRBJ2-1
D: -
size: -
V: TRBV9
CDR3: CASSVSGEQFF
DNA: TGTGCCAGCAGCGTTTCCGGGGAGCAGTTCTTC

length: 16
J: TRBJ1-2
D: -
size: -
V: TRBV13
CDR3: CASSLTQRTAYYGYTF
DNA: TGTGCCAGCAGCTTAACCCAACGGACAGCCTATTATGGCTACACCTTC

length: 15
J: TRBJ2-7
D: -
size: -
V: TRBV29-1
CDR3: CSVVVPDRSNYEQYF
DNA: TGCAGCGTTGTGGTCCCGGACAGAAGTAACTACGAGCAGTACTTC

length: 16
J: TRBJ2-3
D: TRBD1
size: -
V: TRBV19
CDR3: CASSIRGGLITDTQYF
DNA: TGTGCCAGTAGTATACGAGGGGGCTTGATCACAGATACGCAGTATTTT

length: 16
J: TRBJ1-5
D: -
size: once
V: TRBV19
CDR3: CASSIDLSRGNQPQHF
DNA: TGTGCCAGTAGTATAGATCTCTCCAGGGGCAATCAGCCCCAGCATTTT

length: 12
J: TRBJ2-7
D: -
size: -
V: TRBV30
CDR3: CAWSVHVSEQYF
DNA: TGTGCCTGGAGTGTACATGTGAGCGAGCAGTACTTC

length: 13
J: TRBJ1-1
D: -
size: -
V: TRBV6-5
CDR3: CASSYDTGEKAFF
DNA: TGTGCCAGCAGTTACGACACGGGAGAAAAAGCTTTCTTT

length: 15
J: TRBJ2-1
D: -
size: -
V: TRBV7-9
CDR3: CASSLLRTEVNEQFF
DNA: TGTGCCAGCAGCTTATTACGGACAGAGGTCAATGAGCAGTTCTTC

length: 11
J: TRBJ1-1
D: -
size: -
V: TRBV28
CDR3: CASSDSTEAFF
DNA: TGTGCCAGCAGTGACAGCACTGAAGCTTTCTTT

length: 14
J: TRBJ1-6
D: -
size: -
V: TRBV6-1
CDR3: CASSEVIRDSPLHF
DNA: TGTGCCAGCAGTGAAGTAATCCGGGATTCACCCCTCCACTTT

length: 15
J: TRBJ1-5
D: -
size: once
V: TRBV28
CDR3: CASSFRDRQNQPQHF
DNA: TGTGCCAGCAGTTTTCGAGACAGACAAAATCAGCCCCAGCATTTT

length: 14
J: TRBJ2-7
D: -
size: few
V: TRBV7-6
CDR3: CASRTSPGAYEQYF
DNA: TGTGCCAGTCGAACCTCTCCGGGGGCCTACGAGCAGTACTTC

length: 18
J: TRBJ1-2
D: -
size: once
V: TRBV14
CDR3: CASSQGRTAEAGLDGYTF
DNA: TGTGCCAGCAGCCAAGGGAGGACAGCCGAAGCCGGGCTCGATGGCTACACCTTC

length: 16
J: TRBJ1-1
D: TRBD1
size: -
V: TRBV7-6
CDR3: CASSALTGGNSDVSFF
DNA: TGTGCCAGCAGCGCGCTGACAGGGGGCAATTCGGACGTGTCTTTCTTT

length: 16
J: TRBJ2-2
D: -
size: few
V: TRBV4-3
CDR3: CASSSNGVGNTGELFF
DNA: TGCGCCAGCAGCAGTAACGGGGTCGGGAACACCGGGGAGCTGTTTTTT

length: 15
J: TRBJ2-5
D: TRBD2
size: -
V: TRBV11-1
CDR3: CASSLRRGSQETQYF
DNA: TGTGCCAGCAGCTTACGGCGGGGGAGCCAAGAGACCCAGTACTTC

length: 16
J: TRBJ1-1
D: -
size: -
V: TRBV5-8
CDR3: CASSLGGVWRNTEAFF
DNA: TGTGCCAGCAGCTTGGGGGGCGTTTGGAGGAACACTGAAGCTTTCTTT

length: 15
J: TRBJ1-4
D: TRBD1
size: -
V: TRBV28
CDR3: CASSLGDSLNEKLFF
DNA: TGTGCCAGCAGTTTGGGGGACAGCCTTAATGAAAAACTGTTTTTT

length: 14
J: TRBJ2-7
D: -
size: -
V: TRBV6-1
CDR3: CASSEIQGRGEQYF
DNA: TGTGCCAGCAGTGAGATACAGGGGCGGGGTGAGCAGTACTTC

length: 15
J: TRBJ2-7
D: TRBD2
size: few
V: TRBV5-4
CDR3: CASSLGTSGTYEQYF
DNA: TGTGCCAGCAGCTTGGGGACTAGCGGAACCTACGAGCAGTACTTC